Listed below are T cell receptor beta chains from one sample, sequenced in a study of cytomegalovirus exposure and HLA in healthy donors. Sequencing used immunoSEQ multiplex PCR; TCRdb keeps in-frame clones, though not all of them. The repertoire holds some 110,000 clones, 60% to 80% seen once, with 5.8% in the top ten. Sample: PBMCs. The receptors originated from a man aged 55 to 70 in good health and CMV-seropositive. Each CDR3 is given with its conserved first and last residue. Each record gives: J gene, V gene, D gene, clone size, CDR3 length, CDR3 protein, CDR3 DNA. D genes are given only for firm matches. Clone size is shown for a subset of rows, as once, few, many or a class of expanded clone.

J gene: TRBJ1-3; V gene: TRBV9; D gene: TRBD1; clone size: .; CDR3 length: 15; CDR3 protein: CASSLTGTSGNTIYF; CDR3 DNA: TGTGCCAGCAGCTTGACAGGGACCTCTGGAAACACCATATATTTT
J gene: TRBJ2-2; V gene: TRBV30; D gene: .; clone size: .; CDR3 length: 15; CDR3 protein: CAWSVRWGDTGELFF; CDR3 DNA: TGTGCCTGGAGTGTACGGTGGGGCGACACCGGGGAGCTGTTTTTT
J gene: TRBJ2-7; V gene: TRBV19; D gene: .; clone size: .; CDR3 length: 15; CDR3 protein: CASQENRAPIYEQYF; CDR3 DNA: TGTGCCAGCCAAGAAAACAGGGCCCCCATATACGAGCAGTACTTC
J gene: TRBJ2-1; V gene: TRBV5-1; D gene: TRBD2; clone size: .; CDR3 length: 18; CDR3 protein: CASSFGLAGGPPYNEQFF; CDR3 DNA: TGCGCCAGCAGCTTTGGACTAGCGGGGGGGCCCCCCTACAATGAGCAGTTCTTC
J gene: TRBJ2-5; V gene: TRBV2; D gene: .; clone size: .; CDR3 length: 15; CDR3 protein: CASSPEGRRVETQYF; CDR3 DNA: TGTGCCAGCAGTCCCGAGGGTAGACGGGTGGAGACCCAGTACTTC
J gene: TRBJ2-7; V gene: TRBV7-8; D gene: TRBD1; clone size: .; CDR3 length: 15; CDR3 protein: CASSSTTDRAHEQYF; CDR3 DNA: TGTGCCAGCAGCTCAACAACGGACAGGGCCCACGAGCAGTACTTC
J gene: TRBJ2-7; V gene: TRBV6-1; D gene: .; clone size: .; CDR3 length: 15; CDR3 protein: CASSLTTGFNYEQYF; CDR3 DNA: TGTGCCAGCAGTCTTACGACGGGATTCAACTACGAGCAGTACTTC
J gene: TRBJ2-7; V gene: TRBV19; D gene: TRBD1; clone size: .; CDR3 length: 16; CDR3 protein: CASRPNPGQGTYEQYF; CDR3 DNA: TGTGCCAGTAGACCGAATCCGGGACAGGGGACCTACGAGCAGTACTTC
J gene: TRBJ1-3; V gene: TRBV9; D gene: .; clone size: .; CDR3 length: 16; CDR3 protein: CASSPGDIPSGNTIYF; CDR3 DNA: TGTGCCAGCAGCCCCGGGGACATTCCCTCTGGAAACACCATATATTTT
J gene: TRBJ2-2; V gene: TRBV6-5; D gene: .; clone size: .; CDR3 length: 12; CDR3 protein: CASRRDTGELFF; CDR3 DNA: TGTGCCAGCAGGCGAGACACCGGGGAGCTGTTTTTT
J gene: TRBJ1-1; V gene: TRBV5-1; D gene: .; clone size: .; CDR3 length: 15; CDR3 protein: CASSGVAGINTEAFF; CDR3 DNA: TGCGCCAGCAGCGGGGTGGCGGGGATAAACACTGAAGCTTTCTTT
J gene: TRBJ2-3; V gene: TRBV11-2; D gene: TRBD2; clone size: .; CDR3 length: 18; CDR3 protein: CASSLGPSGGDLKDTQYF; CDR3 DNA: TGTGCCAGCAGCTTAGGGCCTAGCGGGGGGGATTTGAAAGATACGCAGTATTTT
J gene: TRBJ2-7; V gene: TRBV11-3; D gene: .; clone size: .; CDR3 length: 15; CDR3 protein: CASSLSRGSSYEQYF; CDR3 DNA: TGTGCCAGCAGCTTATCTCGGGGGAGCTCCTACGAGCAGTACTTC
J gene: TRBJ2-1; V gene: TRBV11-2; D gene: .; clone size: .; CDR3 length: 14; CDR3 protein: CASSFLRAYNEQFF; CDR3 DNA: TGTGCCAGCAGCTTCTTGAGGGCCTACAATGAGCAGTTCTTC
J gene: TRBJ1-1; V gene: TRBV6-5; D gene: TRBD1; clone size: few; CDR3 length: 13; CDR3 protein: CASRKGTGAEAFF; CDR3 DNA: TGTGCCAGCAGAAAGGGGACAGGGGCAGAAGCTTTCTTT
J gene: TRBJ2-1; V gene: TRBV27; D gene: TRBD2; clone size: once; CDR3 length: 18; CDR3 protein: CASSPGWGLGITTNEQFF; CDR3 DNA: TGTGCCAGCAGTCCGGGGTGGGGACTAGGCATTACAACCAATGAGCAGTTCTTC
J gene: TRBJ2-5; V gene: TRBV2; D gene: TRBD2; clone size: .; CDR3 length: 13; CDR3 protein: CASNRGGEETQYF; CDR3 DNA: TGTGCCAGCAACCGGGGGGGCGAAGAGACCCAGTACTTC
J gene: TRBJ2-3; V gene: TRBV18; D gene: TRBD1; clone size: .; CDR3 length: 15; CDR3 protein: CASSRRQGATDTQYF; CDR3 DNA: TGTGCCAGCTCACGAAGACAGGGAGCCACAGATACGCAGTATTTT
J gene: TRBJ1-1; V gene: TRBV2; D gene: .; clone size: .; CDR3 length: 12; CDR3 protein: CASSTGTTEAFF; CDR3 DNA: TGTGCCAGCAGTACAGGGACCACTGAAGCTTTCTTT
J gene: TRBJ2-6; V gene: TRBV5-5; D gene: TRBD2; clone size: .; CDR3 length: 17; CDR3 protein: CASSLELAGAGANVLTF; CDR3 DNA: TGTGCCAGCAGCTTGGAGCTAGCGGGGGCTGGGGCCAACGTCCTGACTTTC
J gene: TRBJ1-1; V gene: TRBV6-5; D gene: .; clone size: .; CDR3 length: 15; CDR3 protein: CASSYFGGTNTEAFF; CDR3 DNA: TGTGCCAGCAGTTACTTCGGCGGGACCAACACTGAAGCTTTCTTT
J gene: TRBJ1-2; V gene: TRBV6-6; D gene: TRBD1; clone size: .; CDR3 length: 15; CDR3 protein: CASSYSTGARYGYTF; CDR3 DNA: TGTGCCAGCAGTTACTCGACAGGGGCTAGGTATGGCTACACCTTC
J gene: TRBJ2-1; V gene: TRBV9; D gene: .; clone size: many; CDR3 length: 15; CDR3 protein: CASSAEGLSYNEQFF; CDR3 DNA: TGTGCCAGCAGCGCCGAGGGCCTCTCCTACAATGAGCAGTTCTTC
J gene: TRBJ2-1; V gene: TRBV5-6; D gene: TRBD2; clone size: .; CDR3 length: 14; CDR3 protein: CASSLRPTGLVWFF; CDR3 DNA: TGTGCCAGCAGCTTGAGGCCCACGGGACTAGTATGGTTCTTC
J gene: TRBJ1-1; V gene: TRBV5-1; D gene: TRBD1; clone size: .; CDR3 length: 13; CDR3 protein: CASWGQTNTEAFF; CDR3 DNA: TGCGCCAGCTGGGGACAGACCAACACTGAAGCTTTCTTT
J gene: TRBJ1-4; V gene: TRBV6-5; D gene: .; clone size: .; CDR3 length: 13; CDR3 protein: CASSRSGAGKLFF; CDR3 DNA: TGTGCCAGCAGTCGTTCAGGCGCGGGAAAACTGTTTTTT
J gene: TRBJ2-7; V gene: TRBV6-1; D gene: .; clone size: few; CDR3 length: 14; CDR3 protein: CASSEGRSSYEQYF; CDR3 DNA: TGTGCCAGCAGTGAAGGAAGGAGCTCCTACGAGCAGTACTTC
J gene: TRBJ2-5; V gene: TRBV4-1; D gene: .; clone size: .; CDR3 length: 17; CDR3 protein: CASSQDQRGWGQETQYF; CDR3 DNA: TGCGCCAGCAGCCAAGATCAACGGGGGTGGGGGCAAGAGACCCAGTACTTC
J gene: TRBJ2-4; V gene: TRBV4-1; D gene: TRBD1; clone size: few; CDR3 length: 16; CDR3 protein: CASSQGQGRTKNIQYF; CDR3 DNA: TGCGCCAGCAGCCAAGGACAGGGTAGAACCAAAAACATTCAGTACTTC
J gene: TRBJ1-4; V gene: TRBV2; D gene: .; clone size: .; CDR3 length: 16; CDR3 protein: CASSEDRTGWLEKLFF; CDR3 DNA: TGTGCCAGCAGTGAAGACAGGACGGGCTGGTTGGAAAAACTGTTTTTT